Given below is one T cell receptor beta chain in context. Enrolment of Seattle patients took place during active infection, and they were followed longitudinally. These data are taken from a study of blood T cell repertoires in COVID-19. As for the study in general: COVID-19 samples from acute and convalescent phases originated in the United States, Italy and Spain. T cells, B-cell-depleted T cells, or PBMCs provided the cDNA or gDNA that served as material.

V lost 4 bases and J 2 bases, leaving 12 bases between the germline ends. Germline V gene lookup returns CDR1 SGHRS and CDR2 YFSETQ. CDR3 length equals 14 residues. Assay: immunoSEQ multiplex PCR; the TCRdb copy retains only in-frame clones and omits some. The sample gives about 240,000 clones, 75% to 85% of which show up once; approximately 7.5% is in the top ten. This receptor was taken from a woman of 80 years or more with COVID-19, enrolled during active disease. V usage is TRBV5-1 and J usage is TRBJ1-1, with a possible D match to TRBD1 (5 bases). The sequenced material came from peripheral blood. CDR3 bases: TGCGCCAGCAGCCGGTCGACAGCCAACACTGAAGCTTTCTTT. Translating it yields CASSRSTANTEAFF.